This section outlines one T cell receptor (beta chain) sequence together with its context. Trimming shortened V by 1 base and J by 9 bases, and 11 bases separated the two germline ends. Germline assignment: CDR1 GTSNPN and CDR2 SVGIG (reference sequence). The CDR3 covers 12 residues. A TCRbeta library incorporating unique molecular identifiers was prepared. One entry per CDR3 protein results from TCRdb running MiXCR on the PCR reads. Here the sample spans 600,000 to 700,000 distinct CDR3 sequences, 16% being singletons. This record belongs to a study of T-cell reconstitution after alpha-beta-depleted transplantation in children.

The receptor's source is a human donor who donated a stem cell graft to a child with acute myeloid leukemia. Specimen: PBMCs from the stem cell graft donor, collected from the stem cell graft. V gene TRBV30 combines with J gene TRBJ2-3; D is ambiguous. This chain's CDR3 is CAWSGVSSTQYF. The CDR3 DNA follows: TGTGCCTGGAGTGGGGTGTCCAGCACGCAGTATTTT.